The entry that follows covers one TCR beta chain sequence. The treatment was: around 19 received Ad26.COV2.S at low or high dose, single or two shots; several received placebo; per-sample allocation not given. Material that was analyzed had been drawn on day 63 after the first vaccine or placebo injection. An adult aged 18-55 years in Boston served as the donor. The sample belongs to a study of Ad26.COV2.S vaccination and SARS-CoV-2 variants. About the research overall: Administration of Ad26.COV2.S was intramuscular, either once or twice 56 days apart.

With 10 bases removed from V and 7 bases from J, the gap between germline ends came to 16 bases. This CDR3 has 12 residues. CDR1 is LNHDA and CDR2 is SQIVND in the germline V gene (reference sequence). The method was immunoSEQ multiplex PCR; TCRdb's version includes in-frame clones alone and lacks a portion of them. The sample carries 440,000 or so clones, 90% recorded once. The genes are TRBV19 and TRBJ1-2; D perhaps matches TRBD1 (5 bases). Sequenced here: peripheral blood, sampled in a trial of Ad26.COV2.S vaccine versus placebo. This clonotype was sampled from a person between 18 and 60 years old who received the Ad26.COV2.S COVID-19 vaccine or a placebo. CDR3 in DNA: TGTGCCACGGGCCTTCGGGACTTTGGCTACACCTTC. Its translation: CATGLRDFGYTF.